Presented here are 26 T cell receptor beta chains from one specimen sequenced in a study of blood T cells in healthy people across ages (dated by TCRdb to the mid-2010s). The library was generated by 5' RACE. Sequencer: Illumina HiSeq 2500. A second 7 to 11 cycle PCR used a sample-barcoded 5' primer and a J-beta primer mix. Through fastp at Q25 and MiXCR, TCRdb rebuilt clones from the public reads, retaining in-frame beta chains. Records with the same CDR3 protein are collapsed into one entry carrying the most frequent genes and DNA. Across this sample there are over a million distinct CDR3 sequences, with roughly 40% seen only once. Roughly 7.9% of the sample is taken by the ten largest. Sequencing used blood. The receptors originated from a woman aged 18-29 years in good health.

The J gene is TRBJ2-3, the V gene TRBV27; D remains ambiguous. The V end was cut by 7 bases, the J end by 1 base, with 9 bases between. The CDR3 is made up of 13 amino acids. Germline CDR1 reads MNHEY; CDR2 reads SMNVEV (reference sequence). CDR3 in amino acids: CASKVSGTDTQYF. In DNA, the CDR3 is TGTGCCAGCAAGGTTTCGGGCACAGATACGCAGTATTTT.

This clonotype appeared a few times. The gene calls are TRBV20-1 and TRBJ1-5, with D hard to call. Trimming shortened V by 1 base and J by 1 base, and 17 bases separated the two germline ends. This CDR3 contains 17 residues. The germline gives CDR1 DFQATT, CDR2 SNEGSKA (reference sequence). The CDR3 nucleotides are TGCAGTGCTAGAGTGGCCATAACCCCCGGGAGCAATCAGCCCCAGCATTTT. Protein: CSARVAITPGSNQPQHF.

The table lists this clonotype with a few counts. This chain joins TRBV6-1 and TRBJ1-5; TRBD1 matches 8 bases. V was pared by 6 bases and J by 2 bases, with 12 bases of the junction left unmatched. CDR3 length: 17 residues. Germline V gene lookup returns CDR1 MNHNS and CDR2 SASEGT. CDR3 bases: TGTGCCAGCAGCCTTGGACAGGGCAGTGGGGGCAATCAGCCCCAGCATTTT. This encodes CASSLGQGSGGNQPQHF.

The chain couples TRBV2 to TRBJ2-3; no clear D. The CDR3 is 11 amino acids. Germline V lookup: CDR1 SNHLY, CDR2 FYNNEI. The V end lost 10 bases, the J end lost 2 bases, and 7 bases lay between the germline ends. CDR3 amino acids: CAILLTDTQYF. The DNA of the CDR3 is TGTGCCATTCTACTCACAGATACGCAGTATTTT.

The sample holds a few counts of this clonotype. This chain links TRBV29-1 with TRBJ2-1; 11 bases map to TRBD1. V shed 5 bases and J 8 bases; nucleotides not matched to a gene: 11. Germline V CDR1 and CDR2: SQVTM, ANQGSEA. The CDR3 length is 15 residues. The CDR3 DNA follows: TGCAGCGTTTGGGGTAGGGGACAGGGGGGTGATGAGCAGTTCTTC. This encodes CSVWGRGQGGDEQFF.

Here the CDR3 DNA reads TGCGCCAGCAGCTTCCTGGGACAGCCCTCCAAGGGCACAGATACGCAGTATTTT. It translates to CASSFLGQPSKGTDTQYF. The chain uses TRBV5-1 and TRBJ2-3; 7 bases align to TRBD1. J lost 1 base, V lost 2 bases, and 13 bases had no gene match. The germline CDR1 and CDR2 sequences are SGHRS and YFSETQ. The CDR3 is 18 amino acids.

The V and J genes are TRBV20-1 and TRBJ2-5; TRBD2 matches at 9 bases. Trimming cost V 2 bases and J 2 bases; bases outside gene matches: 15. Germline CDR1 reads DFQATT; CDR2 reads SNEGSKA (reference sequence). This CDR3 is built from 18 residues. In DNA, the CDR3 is TGCAGTGCTAGACAGAGACTAGCGGTCCTGTACGGGCAAGAGACCCAGTACTTC. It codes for CSARQRLAVLYGQETQYF.

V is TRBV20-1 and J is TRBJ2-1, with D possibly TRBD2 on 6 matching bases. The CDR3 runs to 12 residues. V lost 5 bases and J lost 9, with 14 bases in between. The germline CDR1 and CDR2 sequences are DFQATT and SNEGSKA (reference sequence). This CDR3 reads CSASGTGVEQFF. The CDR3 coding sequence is TGCAGTGCTTCCGGGACGGGAGTTGAGCAGTTCTTC.

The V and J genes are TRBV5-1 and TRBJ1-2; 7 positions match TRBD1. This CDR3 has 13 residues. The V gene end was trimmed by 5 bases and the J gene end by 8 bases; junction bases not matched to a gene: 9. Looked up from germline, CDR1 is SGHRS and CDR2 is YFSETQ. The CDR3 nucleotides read TGCGCCAGCAGGGATACAGGGGCGTGGGGCTACACCTTC. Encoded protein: CASRDTGAWGYTF. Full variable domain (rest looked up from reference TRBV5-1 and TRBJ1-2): KAGVTQTPRYLIKTRGQQVTLSCSPISGHRSVSWYQQTPGQGLQFLFEYFSETQRNKGNFPGRFSGRQFSNSRSEMNVSTLELGDSALYLCASRDTGAWGYTFGSGTRLTVV.

In DNA, the CDR3 is TGCAGTGCTAGTAAGGGGGTCGAAACTACAGATACGCAGTATTTT. Translated, it gives CSASKGVETTDTQYF. The genes are TRBV20-1 and TRBJ2-3, with D perhaps TRBD1 (6 bases). Germline CDR1 and CDR2: DFQATT and SNEGSKA (reference sequence). V shed 3 bases and J shed 3 bases, with 16 bases lying between them. CDR3 length: 15 amino acids.

The CDR3 nucleotides read TGTGCCAGCAGCCCTCACCGGTTCTTC. The encoded protein is CASSPHRFF. The chain employs TRBV21-1 and TRBJ2-1. TRBV21-1 is reported as a pseudogene. This CDR3 has 9 amino acids.

CDR3 region: CASRTGPSVVDEQYF. CDR3 in DNA: TGTGCCAGCCGAACCGGACCGTCGGTGGTAGATGAGCAGTACTTC. V and J are TRBV2 and TRBJ2-5, with D uncertain. Trimming left V 8 bases short and J 11 bases short, with 27 bases between. The CDR3 is made up of 15 amino acids. Germline assignment: CDR1 SNHLY and CDR2 FYNNEI.

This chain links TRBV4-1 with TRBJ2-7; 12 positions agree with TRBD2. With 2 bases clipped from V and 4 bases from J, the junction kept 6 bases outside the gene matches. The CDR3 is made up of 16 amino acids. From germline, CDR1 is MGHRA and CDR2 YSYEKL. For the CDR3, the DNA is TGCGCCAGCAGCCAACTAGCGGGAGGGCCGGGTTACGAGCAGTACTTC. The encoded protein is CASSQLAGGPGYEQYF.

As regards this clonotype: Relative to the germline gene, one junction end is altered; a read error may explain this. The CDR3 DNA is TGTGCCAGCAGGGTCAGGGAGACAGATATGCAGTATTTT. Translating it yields CASRVRETDMQYF. The chain is built from TRBV11-2 and TRBJ2-3; D possibly uses TRBD1 or TRBD2 (5 bases each). The CDR3 runs to 13 residues. Germline loops: CDR1 SGHAT, CDR2 FQNNGV. Full variable domain (missing parts from reference TRBV11-2 and TRBJ2-3): EAGVAQSPRYKIIEKRQSVAFWCNPISGHATLYWYQQILGQGPKLLIQFQNNGVVDDSQLPKDRFSAERLKGVDSTLKIQPAKLEDSAVYLCASRVRETDMQYFGPGTRLTVL.

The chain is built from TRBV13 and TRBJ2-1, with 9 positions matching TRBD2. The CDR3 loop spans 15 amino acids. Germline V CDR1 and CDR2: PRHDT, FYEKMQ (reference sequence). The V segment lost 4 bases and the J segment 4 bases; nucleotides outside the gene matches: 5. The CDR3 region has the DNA TGTGCCAGCAGCTATAGCGGGAGTGTATACAATGAGCAGTTCTTC. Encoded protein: CASSYSGSVYNEQFF.

Here the CDR3 reads CASSFTEGSYEQYF. The CDR3 nucleotides are TGTGCCAGCAGCTTCACAGAGGGCTCCTACGAGCAGTACTTC. The chain couples TRBV11-2 to TRBJ2-7; the D gene is possibly TRBD2 (5 bases). CDR1 and CDR2 (germline): SGHAT, FQNNGV. V gave up 3 bases and J gave up 0 bases, with 9 bases separating them. The CDR3 is 14 residues long.

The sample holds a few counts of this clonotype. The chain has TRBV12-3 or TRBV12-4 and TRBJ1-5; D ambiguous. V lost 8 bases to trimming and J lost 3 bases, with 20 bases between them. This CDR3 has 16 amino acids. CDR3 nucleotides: TGTGCCAGCTGGGTGGGTACGGGCGCCCTCAATCAGCCCCAGCATTTT. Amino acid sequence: CASWVGTGALNQPQHF.

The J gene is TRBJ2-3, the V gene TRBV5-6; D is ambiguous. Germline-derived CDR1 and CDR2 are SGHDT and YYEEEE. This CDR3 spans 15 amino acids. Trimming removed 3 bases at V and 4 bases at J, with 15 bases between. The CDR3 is CASSSGRLEADTQYF. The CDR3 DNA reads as TGTGCCAGCAGCTCAGGACGCCTCGAAGCAGATACGCAGTATTTT.

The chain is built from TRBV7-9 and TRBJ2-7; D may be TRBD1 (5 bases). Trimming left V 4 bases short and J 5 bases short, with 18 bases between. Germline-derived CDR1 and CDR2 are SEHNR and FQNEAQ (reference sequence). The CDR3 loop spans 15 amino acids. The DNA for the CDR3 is TGTGCCAGCAGCTCCTACAGGAGCGTTTTCGACGAGCAGTACTTC. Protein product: CASSSYRSVFDEQYF. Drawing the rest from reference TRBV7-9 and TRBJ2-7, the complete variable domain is DTGVSQNPRHKITKRGQNVTFRCDPISEHNRLYWYRQTLGQGPEFLTYFQNEAQLEKSRLLSDRFSAERPKGSFSTLEIQRTEQGDSAMYLCASSSYRSVFDEQYFGPGTRLTVT.

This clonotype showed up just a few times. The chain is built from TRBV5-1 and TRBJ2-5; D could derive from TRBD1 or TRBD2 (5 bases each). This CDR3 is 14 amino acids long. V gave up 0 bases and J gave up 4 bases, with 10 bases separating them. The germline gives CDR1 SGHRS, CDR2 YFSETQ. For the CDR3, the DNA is TGCGCCAGCAGCTTGGAGACGGGGCGAGAGACCCAGTACTTC. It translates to CASSLETGRETQYF.

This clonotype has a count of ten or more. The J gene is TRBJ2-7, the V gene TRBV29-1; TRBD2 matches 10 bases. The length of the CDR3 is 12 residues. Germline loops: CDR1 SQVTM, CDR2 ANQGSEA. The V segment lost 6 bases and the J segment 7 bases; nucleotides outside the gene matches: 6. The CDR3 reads CSVPASGGEQYF. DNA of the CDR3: TGCAGCGTACCGGCTAGCGGGGGAGAGCAGTACTTC.

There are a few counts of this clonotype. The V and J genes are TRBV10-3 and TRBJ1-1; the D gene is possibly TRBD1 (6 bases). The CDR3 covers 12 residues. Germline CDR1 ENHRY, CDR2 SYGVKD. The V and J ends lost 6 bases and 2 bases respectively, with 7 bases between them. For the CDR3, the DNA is TGTGCCATCAGACAGGGAAACACTGAAGCTTTCTTT. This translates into CAIRQGNTEAFF.

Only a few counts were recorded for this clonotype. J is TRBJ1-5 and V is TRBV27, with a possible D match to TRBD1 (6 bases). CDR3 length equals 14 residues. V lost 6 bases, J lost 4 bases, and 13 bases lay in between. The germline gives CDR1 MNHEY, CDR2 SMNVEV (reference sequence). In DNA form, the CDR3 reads TGTGCCAGCAGGCGGGACAACGGGAATCAGCCCCAGCATTTT. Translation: CASRRDNGNQPQHF.

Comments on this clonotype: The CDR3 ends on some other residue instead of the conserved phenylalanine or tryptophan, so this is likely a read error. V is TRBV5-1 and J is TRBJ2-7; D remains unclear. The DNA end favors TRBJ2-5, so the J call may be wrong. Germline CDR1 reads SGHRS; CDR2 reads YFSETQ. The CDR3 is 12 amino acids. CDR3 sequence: CASSLGQETQYL. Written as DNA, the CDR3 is TGCGCCAGCAGCTTGGGACAAGAGACCCAGTACTTA.

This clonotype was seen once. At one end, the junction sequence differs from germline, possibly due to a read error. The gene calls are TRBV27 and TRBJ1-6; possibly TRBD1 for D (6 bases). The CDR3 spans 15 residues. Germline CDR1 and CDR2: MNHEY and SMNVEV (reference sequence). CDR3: CASRLYRENNSPLHF. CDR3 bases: TGTGCCAGCAGATTATACAGGGAGAACAATTCACCCCTCCACTTT.

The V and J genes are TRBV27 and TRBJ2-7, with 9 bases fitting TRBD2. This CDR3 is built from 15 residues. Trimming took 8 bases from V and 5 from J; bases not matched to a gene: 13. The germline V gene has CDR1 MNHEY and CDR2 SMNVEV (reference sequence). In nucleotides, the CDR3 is TGTGCCAGCTGGCGGGAGGGCCTCCGTTGGGACGAGCAGTACTTC. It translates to CASWREGLRWDEQYF.